The entry below describes one T cell receptor (beta chain). This specimen comes from a study of T cell responses to AZD1222 COVID-19 vaccine. V lost 1 base to trimming and J lost 6 bases, with 7 bases between them. The CDR3 length is 13 residues. Sequenced by immunoSEQ multiplex PCR; TCRdb stores in-frame clones only, minus some. The table shows about 150,000 clones, with over 85% occurring only once. The sequence was obtained from an adult in good health. V is TRBV12-3 or TRBV12-4 and J is TRBJ2-1; D remains unclear. Specimen: peripheral blood, collected on day 0 of AZD1222 vaccination. As DNA, the CDR3 is TGTGCCAGCAGTTTAGGACCCGGCAATGAGCAGTTCTTC. Translation gives CASSLGPGNEQFF.